The 6 T cell receptor beta chains in this list originate from one sample, sequenced in a study of blood T cell repertoires in COVID-19. The method was immunoSEQ multiplex PCR; TCRdb's version includes in-frame clones alone and lacks a portion of them. The table records 130,000 to 150,000 clones, 65% to 80% of them present only once. Input material: peripheral blood. Every receptor here comes from a man older than 75 with acute or convalescent COVID-19.

This clone was counted a few times. The chain employs TRBV7-8 and TRBJ1-4; D call uncertain. The CDR3 has 17 amino acids. From germline, CDR1 is SGHVS and CDR2 FQNEAQ. The germline V and J ends were trimmed by 2 bases and 6 bases, with 19 bases remaining between them. CDR3 protein: CASSLIVSARGHEKLFF. For the CDR3, the DNA is TGTGCCAGCAGCTTAATTGTGAGCGCTCGGGGTCATGAAAAACTGTTTTTT.

The genes are TRBV7-9 and TRBJ2-1; 12 bases are shared with TRBD2. The CDR3 contains 17 residues. Germline CDR1 is SEHNR and CDR2 is FQNEAQ (reference sequence). V shed 2 bases and J 8 bases; nucleotides not matched to a gene: 10. CDR3 nucleotide sequence: TGTGCCAGCAGCTTATTCCCGCTAGCGGGGGGGCCATATGAGCAGTTCTTC. It is translated as CASSLFPLAGGPYEQFF. The full variable domain, its missing parts supplied by reference TRBV7-9 and TRBJ2-1, is DTGVSQNPRHKITKRGQNVTFRCDPISEHNRLYWYRQTLGQGPEFLTYFQNEAQLEKSRLLSDRFSAERPKGSFSTLEIQRTEQGDSAMYLCASSLFPLAGGPYEQFFGPGTRLTVL.

V gene TRBV28 combines with J gene TRBJ2-3; 9 nucleotides match TRBD1. Germline lookup yields CDR1 MDHEN and CDR2 SYDVKM. The CDR3 has 15 amino acids. The trim removed 5 bases at V and 5 bases at J, leaving 8 bases unmatched. The CDR3 protein is CASSRTGGMLDTQYF. The CDR3, as DNA: TGTGCCAGCAGTCGAACAGGGGGCATGTTAGATACGCAGTATTTT.

The DNA for the CDR3 is TGTGCCAGTAGTATAGCAGCCAGGGGGTTTGACTCACCCCTCCACTTT. Protein: CASSIAARGFDSPLHF. The rearrangement joins TRBV19 to TRBJ1-6, with 7 bases matching TRBD1. From germline, CDR1 is LNHDA and CDR2 SQIVND (reference sequence). This CDR3 is 16 amino acids long. Trimming at V came to 1 base and at J to 10 bases, leaving 10 bases not matched to a gene.

This clone was found once. This may stem from a read error, because a much larger clone lies one nucleotide away. J is TRBJ1-4 and V is TRBV3-1 (or the pseudogene TRBV3-2); possibly TRBD1 for D (6 bases). CDR3 length: 14 residues. From germline, CDR1 is LGHDT and CDR2 YNNKEL (reference sequence). V lost 4 bases, J lost 4 bases, and 10 bases lay in between. CDR3 loop: CASSRDTLNEKLFF. The DNA for the CDR3 is TGTGCCAGCAGCCGGGACACCCTTAATGAAAAACTGTTTTTT.

Points on this clone: A junction boundary mismatches the germline segment, possibly from a read error. This rearrangement joins TRBV19 to TRBJ1-5; no clear D gene. The CDR3 totals 10 residues. Germline CDR1 LNHDA, CDR2 SQIVND (reference sequence). The CDR3 nucleotides read TGTGCCAGTAGTACGGAGCCTCAGCATTTT. The encoded protein is CASSTEPQHF.